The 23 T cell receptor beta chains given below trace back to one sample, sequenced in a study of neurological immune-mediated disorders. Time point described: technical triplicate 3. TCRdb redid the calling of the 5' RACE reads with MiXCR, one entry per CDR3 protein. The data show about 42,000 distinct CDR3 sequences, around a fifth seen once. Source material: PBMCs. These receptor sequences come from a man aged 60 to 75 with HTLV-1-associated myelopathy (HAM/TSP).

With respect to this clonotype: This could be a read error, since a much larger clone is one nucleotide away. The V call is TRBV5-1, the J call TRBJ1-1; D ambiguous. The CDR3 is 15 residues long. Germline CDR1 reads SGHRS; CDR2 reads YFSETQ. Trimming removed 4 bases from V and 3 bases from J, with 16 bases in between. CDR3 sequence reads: CASSPRGQSYTEAFF. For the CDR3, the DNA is TGCGCCAGCAGCCCCCGAGGGCAGAGTTACACTGAAGCTTTCTTT.

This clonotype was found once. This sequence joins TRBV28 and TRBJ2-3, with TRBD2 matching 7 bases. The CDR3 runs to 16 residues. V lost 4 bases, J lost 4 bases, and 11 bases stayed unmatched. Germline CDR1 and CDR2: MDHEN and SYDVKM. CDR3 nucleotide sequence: TGTGCCAGCAGTTCCCCCGGGGGGATCACCGCAGATACGCAGTATTTT. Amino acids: CASSSPGGITADTQYF.

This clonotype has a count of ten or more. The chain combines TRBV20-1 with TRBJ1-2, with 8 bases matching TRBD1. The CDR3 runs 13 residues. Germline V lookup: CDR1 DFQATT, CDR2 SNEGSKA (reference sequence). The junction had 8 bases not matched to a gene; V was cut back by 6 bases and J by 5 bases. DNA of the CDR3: TGCAGTGCGATTACGGGACAGGATTATGGCTACACCTTC. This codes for CSAITGQDYGYTF.

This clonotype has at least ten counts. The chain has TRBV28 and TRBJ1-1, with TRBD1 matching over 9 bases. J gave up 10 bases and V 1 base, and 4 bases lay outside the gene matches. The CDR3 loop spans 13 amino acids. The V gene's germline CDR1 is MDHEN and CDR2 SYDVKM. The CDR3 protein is CASSLYRQGGAFF. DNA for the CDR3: TGTGCCAGCAGTTTATACCGACAGGGGGGAGCTTTCTTT.

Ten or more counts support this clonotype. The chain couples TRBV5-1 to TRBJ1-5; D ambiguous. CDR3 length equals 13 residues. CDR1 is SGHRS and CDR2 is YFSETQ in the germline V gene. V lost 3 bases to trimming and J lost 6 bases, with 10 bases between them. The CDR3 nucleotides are TGCGCCAGCAGCTCTTCGGAGGGTCAGCCCCAGCATTTT. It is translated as CASSSSEGQPQHF. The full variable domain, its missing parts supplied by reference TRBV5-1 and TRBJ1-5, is KAGVTQTPRYLIKTRGQQVTLSCSPISGHRSVSWYQQTPGQGLQFLFEYFSETQRNKGNFPGRFSGRQFSNSRSEMNVSTLELGDSALYLCASSSSEGQPQHFGDGTRLSIL.

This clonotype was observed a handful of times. The CDR3 DNA sequence: TGTGCCAGCAGCGTCCGAAGGGACAGGGGGCCTACAAACTATGGCTACACCTTC. It encodes CASSVRRDRGPTNYGYTF. The chain has TRBV9 and TRBJ1-2, with 12 bases matching TRBD1. The V gene end was trimmed by 2 bases and the J gene end by 2 bases; junction bases not matched to a gene: 10. CDR3 length equals 18 residues. Germline values: CDR1 SGDLS, CDR2 YYNGEE.

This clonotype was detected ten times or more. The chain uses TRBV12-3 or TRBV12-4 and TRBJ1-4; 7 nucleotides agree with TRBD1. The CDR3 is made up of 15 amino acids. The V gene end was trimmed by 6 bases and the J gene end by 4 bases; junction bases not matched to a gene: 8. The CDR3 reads CASSYNRGGNEKLFF. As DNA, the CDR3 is TGTGCCAGCAGCTATAACAGGGGTGGTAATGAAAAACTGTTTTTT.

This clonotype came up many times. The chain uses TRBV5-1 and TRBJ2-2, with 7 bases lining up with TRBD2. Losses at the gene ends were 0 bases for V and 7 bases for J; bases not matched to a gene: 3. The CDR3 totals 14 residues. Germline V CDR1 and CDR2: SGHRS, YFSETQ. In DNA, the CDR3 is TGCGCCAGCAGCTTGGCGGGAGGAATCGGGGAGCTGTTTTTT. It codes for CASSLAGGIGELFF.

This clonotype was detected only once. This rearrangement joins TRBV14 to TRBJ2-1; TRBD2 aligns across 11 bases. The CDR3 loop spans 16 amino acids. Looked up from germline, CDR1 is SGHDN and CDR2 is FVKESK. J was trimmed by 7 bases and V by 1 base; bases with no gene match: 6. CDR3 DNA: TGTGCCAGCAGCCAAGCTAGCGGGAGGATGCAAAATGAGCAGTTCTTC. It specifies CASSQASGRMQNEQFF.

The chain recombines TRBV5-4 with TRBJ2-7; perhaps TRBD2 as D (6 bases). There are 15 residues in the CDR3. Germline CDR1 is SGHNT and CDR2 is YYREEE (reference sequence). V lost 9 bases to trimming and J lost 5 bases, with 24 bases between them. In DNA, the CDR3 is TGTGCCACCCAGATCGGGAGAAGTAGTCCAAACGAGCAGTACTTC. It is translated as CATQIGRSSPNEQYF.

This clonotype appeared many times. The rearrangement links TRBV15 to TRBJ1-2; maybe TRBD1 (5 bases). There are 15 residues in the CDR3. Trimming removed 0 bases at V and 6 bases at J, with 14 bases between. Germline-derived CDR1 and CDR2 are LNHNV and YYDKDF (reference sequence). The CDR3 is CATSRDRAGSDGYTF. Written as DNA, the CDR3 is TGTGCCACCAGCAGAGATCGGGCAGGGAGCGATGGCTACACCTTC.

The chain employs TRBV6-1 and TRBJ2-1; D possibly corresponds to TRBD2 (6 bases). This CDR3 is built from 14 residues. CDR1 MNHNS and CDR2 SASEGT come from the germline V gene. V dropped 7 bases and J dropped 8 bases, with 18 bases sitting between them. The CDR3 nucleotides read TGTGCCAGCAACAGACTATCGGGAGCTGATGAGCAGTTCTTC. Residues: CASNRLSGADEQFF.

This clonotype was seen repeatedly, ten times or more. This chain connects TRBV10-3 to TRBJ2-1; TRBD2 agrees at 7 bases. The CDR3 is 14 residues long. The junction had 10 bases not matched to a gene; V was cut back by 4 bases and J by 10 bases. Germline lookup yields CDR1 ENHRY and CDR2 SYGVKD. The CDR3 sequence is CAISVQRDGREQFF. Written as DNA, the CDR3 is TGTGCCATCAGTGTACAGCGGGATGGTAGAGAGCAGTTCTTC.

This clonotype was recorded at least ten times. CDR3 sequence: CASSQVVGSAYEQYF. CDR3 nucleotide sequence: TGCGCCAGCAGCCAAGTCGTAGGGAGCGCCTACGAGCAGTACTTC. The rearrangement links TRBV4-1 to TRBJ2-7; D might be TRBD2 (5 bases). V gave up 1 base and J gave up 2 bases, with 12 bases separating them. Germline CDR1 and CDR2: MGHRA and YSYEKL. The CDR3 has 15 residues.

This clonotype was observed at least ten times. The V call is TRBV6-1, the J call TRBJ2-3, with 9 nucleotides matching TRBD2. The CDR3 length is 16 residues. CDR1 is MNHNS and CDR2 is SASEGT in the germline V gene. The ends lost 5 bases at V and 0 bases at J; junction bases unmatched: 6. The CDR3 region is CASSYSLAGSTDTQYF. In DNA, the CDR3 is TGTGCCAGCAGTTACTCTCTAGCGGGGAGCACAGATACGCAGTATTTT.

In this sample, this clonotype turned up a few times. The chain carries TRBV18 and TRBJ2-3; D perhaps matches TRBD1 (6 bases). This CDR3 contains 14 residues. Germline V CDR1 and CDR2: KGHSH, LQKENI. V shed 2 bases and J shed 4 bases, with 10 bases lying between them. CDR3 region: CASSPDRTPDTQYF. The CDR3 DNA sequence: TGTGCCAGCTCACCAGACAGGACCCCAGATACGCAGTATTTT.

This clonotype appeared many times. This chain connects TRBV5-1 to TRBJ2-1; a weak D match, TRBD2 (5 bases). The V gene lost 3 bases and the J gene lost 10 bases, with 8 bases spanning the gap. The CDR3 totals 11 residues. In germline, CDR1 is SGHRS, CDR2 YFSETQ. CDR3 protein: CASSSEREQFF. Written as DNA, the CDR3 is TGCGCCAGCAGCTCGGAGCGGGAGCAGTTCTTC.

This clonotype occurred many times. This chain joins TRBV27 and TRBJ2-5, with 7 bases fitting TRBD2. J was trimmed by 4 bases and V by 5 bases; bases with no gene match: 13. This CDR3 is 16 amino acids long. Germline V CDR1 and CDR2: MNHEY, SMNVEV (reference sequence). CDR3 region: CASSPSREASAETQYF. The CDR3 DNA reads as TGTGCCAGCAGTCCCAGTCGGGAGGCCTCGGCAGAGACCCAGTACTTC.

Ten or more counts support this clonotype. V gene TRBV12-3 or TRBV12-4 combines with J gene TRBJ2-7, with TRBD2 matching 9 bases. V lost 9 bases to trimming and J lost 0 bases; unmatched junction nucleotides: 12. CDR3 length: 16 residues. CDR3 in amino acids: CASAGGGRTDSYEQYF. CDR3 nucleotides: TGTGCCAGTGCGGGGGGGGGGCGCACGGACTCCTACGAGCAGTACTTC.

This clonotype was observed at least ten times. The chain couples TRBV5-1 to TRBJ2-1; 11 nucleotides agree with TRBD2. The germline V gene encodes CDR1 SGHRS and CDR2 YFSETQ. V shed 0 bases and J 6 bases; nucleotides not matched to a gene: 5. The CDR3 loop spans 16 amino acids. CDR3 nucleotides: TGCGCCAGCAGCTTGGCCGCAGGACTAGCGGGCAATGAGCAGTTCTTC. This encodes CASSLAAGLAGNEQFF.

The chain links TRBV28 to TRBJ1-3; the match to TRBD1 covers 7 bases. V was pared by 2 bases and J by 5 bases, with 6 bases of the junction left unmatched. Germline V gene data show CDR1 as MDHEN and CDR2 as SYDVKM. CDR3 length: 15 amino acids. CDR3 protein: CASSLQGQWRNTIYF. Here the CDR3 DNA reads TGTGCCAGCAGTTTACAGGGACAGTGGAGAAACACCATATATTTT.

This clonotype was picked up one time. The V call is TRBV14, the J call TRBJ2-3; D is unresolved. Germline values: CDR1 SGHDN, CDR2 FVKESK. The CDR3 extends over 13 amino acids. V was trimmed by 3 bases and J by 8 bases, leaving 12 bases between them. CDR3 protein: CASSHEYRSTQYF. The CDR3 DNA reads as TGTGCCAGCAGCCATGAATACCGTAGTACGCAGTATTTT.

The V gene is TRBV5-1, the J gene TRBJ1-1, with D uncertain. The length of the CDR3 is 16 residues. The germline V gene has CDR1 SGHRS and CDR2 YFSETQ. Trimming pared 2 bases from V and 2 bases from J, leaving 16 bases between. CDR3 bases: TGCGCCAGCAGCTTTGCGGTCGGAGGCGAAAACACTGAAGCTTTCTTT. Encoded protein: CASSFAVGGENTEAFF.